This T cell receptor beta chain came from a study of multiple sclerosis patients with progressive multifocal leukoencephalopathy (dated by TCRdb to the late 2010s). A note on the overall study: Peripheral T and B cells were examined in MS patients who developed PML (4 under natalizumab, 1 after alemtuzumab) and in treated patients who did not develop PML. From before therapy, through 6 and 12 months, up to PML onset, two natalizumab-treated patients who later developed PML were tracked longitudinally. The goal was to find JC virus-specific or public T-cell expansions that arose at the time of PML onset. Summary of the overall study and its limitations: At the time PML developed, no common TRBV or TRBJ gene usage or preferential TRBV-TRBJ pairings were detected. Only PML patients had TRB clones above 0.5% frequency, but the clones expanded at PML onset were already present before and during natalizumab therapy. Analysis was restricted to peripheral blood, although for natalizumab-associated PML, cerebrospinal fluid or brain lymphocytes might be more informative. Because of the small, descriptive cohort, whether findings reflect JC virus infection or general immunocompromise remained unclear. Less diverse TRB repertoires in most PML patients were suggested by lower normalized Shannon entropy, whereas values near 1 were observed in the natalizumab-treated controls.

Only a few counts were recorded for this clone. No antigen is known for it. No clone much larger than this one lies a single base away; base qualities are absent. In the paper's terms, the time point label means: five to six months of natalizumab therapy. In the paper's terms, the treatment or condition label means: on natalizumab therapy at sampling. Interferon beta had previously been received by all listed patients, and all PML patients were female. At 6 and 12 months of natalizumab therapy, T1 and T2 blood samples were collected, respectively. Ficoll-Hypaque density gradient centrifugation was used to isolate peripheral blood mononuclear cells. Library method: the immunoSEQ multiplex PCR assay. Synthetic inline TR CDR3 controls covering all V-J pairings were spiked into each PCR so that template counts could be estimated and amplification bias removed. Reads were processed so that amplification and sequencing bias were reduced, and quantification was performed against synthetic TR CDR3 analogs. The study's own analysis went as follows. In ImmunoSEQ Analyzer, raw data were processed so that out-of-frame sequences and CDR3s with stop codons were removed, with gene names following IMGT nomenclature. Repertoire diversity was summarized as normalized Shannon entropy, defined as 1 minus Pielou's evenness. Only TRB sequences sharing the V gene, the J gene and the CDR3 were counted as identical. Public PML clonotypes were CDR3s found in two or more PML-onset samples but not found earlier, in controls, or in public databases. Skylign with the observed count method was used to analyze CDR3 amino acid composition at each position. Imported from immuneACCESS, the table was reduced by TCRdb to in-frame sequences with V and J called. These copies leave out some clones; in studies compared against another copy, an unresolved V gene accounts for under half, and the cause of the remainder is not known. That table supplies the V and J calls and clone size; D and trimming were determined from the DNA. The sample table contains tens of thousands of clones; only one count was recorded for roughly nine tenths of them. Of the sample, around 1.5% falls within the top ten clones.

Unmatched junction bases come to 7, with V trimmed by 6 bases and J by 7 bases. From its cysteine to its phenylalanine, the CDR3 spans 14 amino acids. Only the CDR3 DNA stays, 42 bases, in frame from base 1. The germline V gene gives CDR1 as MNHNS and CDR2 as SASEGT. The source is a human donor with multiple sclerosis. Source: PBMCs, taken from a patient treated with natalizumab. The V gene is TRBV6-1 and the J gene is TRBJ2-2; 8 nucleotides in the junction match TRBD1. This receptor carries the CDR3 CASRGQGAYGELFF. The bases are TGTGCCAGCAGGGGTCAGGGGGCGTACGGGGAGCTGTTTTTT.